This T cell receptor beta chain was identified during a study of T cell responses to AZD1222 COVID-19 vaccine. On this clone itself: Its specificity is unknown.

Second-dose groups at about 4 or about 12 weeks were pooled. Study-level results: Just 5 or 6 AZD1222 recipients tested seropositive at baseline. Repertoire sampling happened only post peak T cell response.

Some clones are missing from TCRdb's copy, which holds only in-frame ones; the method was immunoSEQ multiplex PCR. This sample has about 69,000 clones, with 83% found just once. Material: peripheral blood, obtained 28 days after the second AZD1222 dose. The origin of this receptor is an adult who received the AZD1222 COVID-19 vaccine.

CDR3 nucleotide sequence: TGTGCCAGCAGCTCAGGACAGGGGAATTCACCCCTCCACTTT. Encoded protein: CASSSGQGNSPLHF. The chain links TRBV11-3 to TRBJ1-6, with TRBD1 matching 9 bases. Germline CDR1 is SGHNT and CDR2 is YENEEA. The CDR3 runs 14 residues. With V trimmed by 4 bases and J by 7 bases, 2 bases remained unmatched.